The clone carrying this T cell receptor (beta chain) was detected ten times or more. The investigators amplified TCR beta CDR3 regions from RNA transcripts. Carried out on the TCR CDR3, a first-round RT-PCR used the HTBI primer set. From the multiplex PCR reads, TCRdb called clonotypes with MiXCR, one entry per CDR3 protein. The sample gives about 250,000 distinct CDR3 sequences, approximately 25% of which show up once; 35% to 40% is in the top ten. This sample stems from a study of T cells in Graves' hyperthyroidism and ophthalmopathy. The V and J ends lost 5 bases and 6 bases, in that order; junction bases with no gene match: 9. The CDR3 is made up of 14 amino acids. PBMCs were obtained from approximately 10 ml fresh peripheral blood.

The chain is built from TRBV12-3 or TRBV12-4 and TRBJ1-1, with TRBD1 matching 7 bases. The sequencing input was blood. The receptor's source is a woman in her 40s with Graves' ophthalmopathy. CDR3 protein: CASSKQGKLAEAFF. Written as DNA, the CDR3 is TGTGCCAGCAGTAAACAGGGGAAGTTGGCTGAAGCTTTCTTT.